This entry concerns a single T cell receptor beta chain. These data belong to a study of T cell responses to AZD1222 COVID-19 vaccine. Looking at the study overall: The study pooled second doses at about 4 or about 12 weeks.

V was cut by 4 bases and J by 2 bases, with 11 bases left in between. Germline-derived CDR1 and CDR2 are SGHNT and YYREEE (reference sequence). The length of the CDR3 is 14 residues. Clones were sequenced by immunoSEQ multiplex PCR, and TCRdb holds only the in-frame ones, with some missing. This sample has 150,000 to 200,000 clones, with around 92% found just once. Sequenced here: peripheral blood, sampled on day 0 of AZD1222 vaccination. V gene TRBV5-4 combines with J gene TRBJ2-3; the D gene is possibly TRBD1 (6 bases). The receptor's source is an adult in good health. The CDR3 bases are TGTGCCAGCAGCCCTCGGACAGCCACAGATACGCAGTATTTT. It specifies CASSPRTATDTQYF.